Sequencing of this T cell receptor beta chain was carried out in a study of shared clonotypes between healthy human individuals. Caucasian adults residing in Nashville, Tennessee made up all the donors. V dropped 2 bases and J dropped 3; count of bases not matched to a gene: 11. This CDR3 spans 17 amino acids. CDR1 SEHNR and CDR2 FQNEAQ come from the germline V gene (reference sequence). Sequencing used immunoSEQ multiplex PCR; TCRdb keeps in-frame clones, though not all of them. The sample records hundreds of thousands of clones, around four fifths being singletons. The chain couples TRBV7-9 to TRBJ2-7; 9 nucleotides agree with TRBD1. The sequenced sample was memory CD4+ T cells sorted from blood. Subset reported: CD45RA-negative fraction. This clonotype originated in a woman in her thirties in good health. The CDR3 coding sequence is TGTGCCAGCAGCTTATACGGGACAGGGCAAACTATCTACGAGCAGTACTTC. It encodes CASSLYGTGQTIYEQYF.